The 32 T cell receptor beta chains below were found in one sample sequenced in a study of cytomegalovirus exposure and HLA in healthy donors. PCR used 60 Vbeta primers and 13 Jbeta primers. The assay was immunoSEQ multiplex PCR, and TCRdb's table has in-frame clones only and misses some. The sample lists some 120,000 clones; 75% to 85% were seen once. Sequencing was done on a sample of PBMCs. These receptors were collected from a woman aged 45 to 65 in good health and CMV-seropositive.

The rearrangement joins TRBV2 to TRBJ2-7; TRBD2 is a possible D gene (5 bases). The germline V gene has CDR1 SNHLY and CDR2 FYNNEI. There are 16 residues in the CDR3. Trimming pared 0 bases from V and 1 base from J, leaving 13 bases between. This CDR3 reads CASSEAARGPSYEQYF. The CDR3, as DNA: TGTGCCAGCAGTGAAGCGGCTCGCGGGCCGTCCTACGAGCAGTACTTC.

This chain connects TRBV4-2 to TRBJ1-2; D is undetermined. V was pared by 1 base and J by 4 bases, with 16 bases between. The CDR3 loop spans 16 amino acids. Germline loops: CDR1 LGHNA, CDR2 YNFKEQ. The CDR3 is CASSQARFKQAYGYTF. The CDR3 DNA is TGTGCCAGCAGCCAAGCGAGGTTTAAGCAAGCCTATGGCTACACCTTC.

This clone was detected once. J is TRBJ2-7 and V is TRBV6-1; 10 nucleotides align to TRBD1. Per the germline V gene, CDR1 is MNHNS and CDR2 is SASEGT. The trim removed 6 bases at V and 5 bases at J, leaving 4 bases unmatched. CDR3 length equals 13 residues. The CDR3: CASRWGQGNEQYF. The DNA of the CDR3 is TGTGCCAGCAGGTGGGGACAGGGGAACGAGCAGTACTTC.

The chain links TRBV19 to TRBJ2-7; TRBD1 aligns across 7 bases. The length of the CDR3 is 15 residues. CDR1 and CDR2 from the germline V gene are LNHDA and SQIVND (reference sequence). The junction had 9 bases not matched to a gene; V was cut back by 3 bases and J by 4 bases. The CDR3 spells CASSIDSQQGYEQYF. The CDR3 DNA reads TGTGCCAGTAGTATCGACTCTCAACAGGGGTACGAGCAGTACTTC. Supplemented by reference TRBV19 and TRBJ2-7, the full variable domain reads DGGITQSPKYLFRKEGQNVTLSCEQNLNHDAMYWYRQDPGQGLRLIYYSQIVNDFQKGDIAEGYSVSREKKESFPLTVTSAQKNPTAFYLCASSIDSQQGYEQYFGPGTRLTVT.

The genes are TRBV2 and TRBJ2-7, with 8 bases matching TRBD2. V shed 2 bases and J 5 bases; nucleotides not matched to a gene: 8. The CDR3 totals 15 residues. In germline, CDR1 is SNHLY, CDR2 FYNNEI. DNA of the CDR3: TGTGCCAGCAGTGAACGGGAGGGAGGTAGAGACGAGCAGTACTTC. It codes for CASSEREGGRDEQYF.

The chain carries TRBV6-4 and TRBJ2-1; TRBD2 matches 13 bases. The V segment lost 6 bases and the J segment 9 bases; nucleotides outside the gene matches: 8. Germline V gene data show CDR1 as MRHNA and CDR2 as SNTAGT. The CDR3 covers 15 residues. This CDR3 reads CASRRLAGGWGEQFF. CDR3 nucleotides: TGTGCCAGCAGAAGACTAGCGGGAGGCTGGGGTGAGCAGTTCTTC.

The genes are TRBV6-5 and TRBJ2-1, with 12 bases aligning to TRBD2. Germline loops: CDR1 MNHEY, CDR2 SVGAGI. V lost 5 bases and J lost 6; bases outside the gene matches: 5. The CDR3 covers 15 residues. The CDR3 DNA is TGTGCCAGCAGTCCGCTAGCGGGAGGGCCCAATGAGCAGTTCTTC. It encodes CASSPLAGGPNEQFF.

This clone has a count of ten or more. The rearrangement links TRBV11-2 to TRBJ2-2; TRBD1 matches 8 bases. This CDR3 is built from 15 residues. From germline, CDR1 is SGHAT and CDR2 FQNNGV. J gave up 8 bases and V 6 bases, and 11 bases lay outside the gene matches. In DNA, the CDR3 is TGTGCCAGCAGATCACGGCAGGGGGCTGGGGGGGAGCTGTTTTTT. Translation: CASRSRQGAGGELFF.

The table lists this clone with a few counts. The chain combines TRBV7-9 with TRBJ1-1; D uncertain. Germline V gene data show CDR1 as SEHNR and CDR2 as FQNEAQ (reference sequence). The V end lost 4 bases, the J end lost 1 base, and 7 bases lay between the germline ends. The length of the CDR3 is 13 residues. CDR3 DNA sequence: TGTGCCAGCAGCTCAACAGAGAACACTGAAGCTTTCTTT. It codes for CASSSTENTEAFF.

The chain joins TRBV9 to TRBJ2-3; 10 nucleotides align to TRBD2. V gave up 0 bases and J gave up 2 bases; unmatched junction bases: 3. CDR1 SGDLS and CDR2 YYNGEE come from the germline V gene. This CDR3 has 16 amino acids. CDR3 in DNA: TGTGCCAGCAGCGTAGGTGGACTAGCGGCCACAGATACGCAGTATTTT. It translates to CASSVGGLAATDTQYF.

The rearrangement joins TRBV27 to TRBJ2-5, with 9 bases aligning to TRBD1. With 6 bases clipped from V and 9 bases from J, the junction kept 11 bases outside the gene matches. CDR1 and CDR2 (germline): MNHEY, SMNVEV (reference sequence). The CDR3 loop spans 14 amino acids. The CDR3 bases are TGTGCCAGCAGGTTACAGGGGGCTCGCTCATCCCAGTACTTC. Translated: CASRLQGARSSQYF.

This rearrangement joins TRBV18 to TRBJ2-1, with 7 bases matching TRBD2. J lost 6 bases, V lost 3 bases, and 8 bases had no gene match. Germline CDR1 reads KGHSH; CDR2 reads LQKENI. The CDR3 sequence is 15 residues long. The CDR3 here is CASSPWGGLRNEQFF. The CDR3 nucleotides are TGTGCCAGCTCACCGTGGGGAGGGCTCCGCAATGAGCAGTTCTTC.

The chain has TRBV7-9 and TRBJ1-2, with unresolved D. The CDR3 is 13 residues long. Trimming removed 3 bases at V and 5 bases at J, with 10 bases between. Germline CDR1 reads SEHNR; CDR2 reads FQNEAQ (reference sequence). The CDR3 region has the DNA TGTGCCAGCAGCTTCGCAGCTAGGTATGGCTACACCTTC. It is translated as CASSFAARYGYTF.

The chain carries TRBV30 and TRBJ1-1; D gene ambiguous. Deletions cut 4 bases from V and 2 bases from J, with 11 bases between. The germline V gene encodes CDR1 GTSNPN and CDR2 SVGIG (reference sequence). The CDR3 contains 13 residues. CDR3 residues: CAWMIGLNTEAFF. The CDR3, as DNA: TGTGCCTGGATGATCGGACTTAACACTGAAGCTTTCTTT.

In nucleotides, the CDR3 is TGTGCCAGCAGCGTAGCAGGGGACGGGAATTCACCCCTCCACTTT. Encoded protein: CASSVAGDGNSPLHF. The chain joins TRBV9 to TRBJ1-6, with D tentatively TRBD1 (6 bases). The CDR3 runs to 15 residues. V was clipped by 0 bases and J by 7 bases, with 11 bases between them. Germline assignment: CDR1 SGDLS and CDR2 YYNGEE.

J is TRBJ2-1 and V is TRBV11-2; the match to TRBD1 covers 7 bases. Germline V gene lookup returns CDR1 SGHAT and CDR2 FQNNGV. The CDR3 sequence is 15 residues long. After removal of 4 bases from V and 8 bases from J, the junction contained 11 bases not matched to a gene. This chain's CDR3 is CASSSLTGRIHEQFF. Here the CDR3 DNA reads TGTGCCAGCAGCTCGCTGACAGGGCGAATCCATGAGCAGTTCTTC. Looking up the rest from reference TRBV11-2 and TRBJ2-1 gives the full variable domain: EAGVAQSPRYKIIEKRQSVAFWCNPISGHATLYWYQQILGQGPKLLIQFQNNGVVDDSQLPKDRFSAERLKGVDSTLKIQPAKLEDSAVYLCASSSLTGRIHEQFFGPGTRLTVL.

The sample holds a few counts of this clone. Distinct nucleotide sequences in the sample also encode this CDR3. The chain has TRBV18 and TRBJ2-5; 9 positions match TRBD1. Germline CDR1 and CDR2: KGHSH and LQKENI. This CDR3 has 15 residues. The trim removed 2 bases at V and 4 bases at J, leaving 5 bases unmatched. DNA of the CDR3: TGTGCCAGCTCACCAACGGGACAGGGCCGAGAGACCCAGTACTTC. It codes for CASSPTGQGRETQYF.

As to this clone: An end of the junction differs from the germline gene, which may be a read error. CDR3 coding DNA: TGTTCCAGCAGCTTAGAGACAGGGGGCTTAAACCAAGAGACCCAGTACTTC. It codes for CSSSLETGGLNQETQYF. The chain employs TRBV7-9 and TRBJ2-5; 10 bases line up with TRBD1. There are 17 residues in the CDR3. The V gene's germline CDR1 is SEHNR and CDR2 FQNEAQ (reference sequence).

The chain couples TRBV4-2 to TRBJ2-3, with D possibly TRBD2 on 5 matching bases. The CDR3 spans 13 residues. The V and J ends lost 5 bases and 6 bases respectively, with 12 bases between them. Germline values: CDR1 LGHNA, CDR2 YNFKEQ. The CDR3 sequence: CASSEARGDTQYF. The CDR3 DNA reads TGTGCCAGCAGCGAAGCGAGAGGGGATACGCAGTATTTT.

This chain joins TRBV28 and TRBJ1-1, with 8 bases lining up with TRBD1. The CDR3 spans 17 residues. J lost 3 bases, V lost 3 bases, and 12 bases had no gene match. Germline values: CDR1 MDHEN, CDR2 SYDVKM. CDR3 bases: TGTGCCAGCAGTTTGCCTAGTGCAGGGGGCGCGTACACTGAAGCTTTCTTT. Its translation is CASSLPSAGGAYTEAFF.

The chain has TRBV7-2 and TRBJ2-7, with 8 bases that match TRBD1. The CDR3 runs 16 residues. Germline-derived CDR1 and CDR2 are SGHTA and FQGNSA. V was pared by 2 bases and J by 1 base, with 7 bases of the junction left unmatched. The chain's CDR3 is CASSLWGRGPSYEQYF. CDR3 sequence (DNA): TGTGCCAGCAGCTTATGGGGCAGGGGGCCTTCCTACGAGCAGTACTTC.

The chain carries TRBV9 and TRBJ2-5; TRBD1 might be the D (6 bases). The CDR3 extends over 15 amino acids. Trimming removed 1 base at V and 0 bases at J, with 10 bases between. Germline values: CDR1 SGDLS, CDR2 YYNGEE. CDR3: CASSVSGVYQETQYF. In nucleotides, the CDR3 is TGTGCCAGCAGCGTATCAGGGGTGTACCAAGAGACCCAGTACTTC.

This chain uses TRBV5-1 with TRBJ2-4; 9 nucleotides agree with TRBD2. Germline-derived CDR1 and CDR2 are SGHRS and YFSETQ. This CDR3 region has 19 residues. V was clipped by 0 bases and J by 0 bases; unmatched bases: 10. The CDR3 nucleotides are TGCGCCAGCAGCTTGGCCGGGGTAGCGGGAGTAAGAGCCAAAAACATTCAGTACTTC. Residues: CASSLAGVAGVRAKNIQYF.

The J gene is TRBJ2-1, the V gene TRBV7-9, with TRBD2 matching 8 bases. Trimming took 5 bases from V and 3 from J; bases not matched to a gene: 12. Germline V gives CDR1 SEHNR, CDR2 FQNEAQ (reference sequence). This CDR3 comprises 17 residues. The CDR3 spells CASSTAGVAGIYNEQFF. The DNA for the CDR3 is TGTGCCAGCAGCACCGCGGGGGTAGCGGGGATCTACAATGAGCAGTTCTTC.

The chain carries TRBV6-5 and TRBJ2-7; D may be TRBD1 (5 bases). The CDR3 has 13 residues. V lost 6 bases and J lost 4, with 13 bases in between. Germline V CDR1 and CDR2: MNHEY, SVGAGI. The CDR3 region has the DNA TGTGCCAGCAGCGAAAGGGGTTTTTACGAGCAGTACTTC. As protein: CASSERGFYEQYF.

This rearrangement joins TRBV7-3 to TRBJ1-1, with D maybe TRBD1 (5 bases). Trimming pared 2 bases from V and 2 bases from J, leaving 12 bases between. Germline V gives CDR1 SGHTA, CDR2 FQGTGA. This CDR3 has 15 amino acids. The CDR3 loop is CASSLGAAGNTEAFF. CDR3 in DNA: TGTGCCAGCAGCTTAGGGGCAGCGGGCAACACTGAAGCTTTCTTT.

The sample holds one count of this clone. CDR3 DNA: TGCGCCAGCAGCCATGCCGATCAGGGCTACGAGCAGTACTTC. As protein: CASSHADQGYEQYF. This chain uses TRBV4-1 with TRBJ2-7; D is perhaps TRBD1 (5 bases). Germline CDR1 reads MGHRA; CDR2 reads YSYEKL. The CDR3 has 14 amino acids. The ends were cut back, 3 bases at V and 3 bases at J, with 12 bases in the middle.

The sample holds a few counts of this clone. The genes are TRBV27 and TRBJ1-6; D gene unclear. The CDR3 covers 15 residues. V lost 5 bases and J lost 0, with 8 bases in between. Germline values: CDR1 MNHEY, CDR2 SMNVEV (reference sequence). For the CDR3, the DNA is TGTGCCAGCAGTCTTACTAGCTCCTATAATTCACCCCTCCACTTT. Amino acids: CASSLTSSYNSPLHF.

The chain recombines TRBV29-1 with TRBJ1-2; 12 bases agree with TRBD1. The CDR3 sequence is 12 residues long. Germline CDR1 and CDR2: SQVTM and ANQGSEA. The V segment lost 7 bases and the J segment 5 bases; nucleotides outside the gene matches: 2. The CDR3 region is CSGGQGAYGYTF. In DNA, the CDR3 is TGCAGCGGGGGACAGGGGGCATATGGCTACACCTTC.

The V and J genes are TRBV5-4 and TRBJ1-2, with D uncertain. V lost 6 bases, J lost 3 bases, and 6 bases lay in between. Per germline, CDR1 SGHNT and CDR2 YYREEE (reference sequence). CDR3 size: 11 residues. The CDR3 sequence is CASKRDYGYTF. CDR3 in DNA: TGTGCCAGCAAACGGGACTATGGCTACACCTTC.

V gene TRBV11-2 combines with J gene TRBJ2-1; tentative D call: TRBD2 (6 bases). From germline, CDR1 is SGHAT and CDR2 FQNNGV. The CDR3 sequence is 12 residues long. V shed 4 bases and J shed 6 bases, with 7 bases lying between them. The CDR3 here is CASSSTSNEQFF. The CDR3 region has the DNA TGTGCCAGCAGCTCGACTAGCAATGAGCAGTTCTTC.

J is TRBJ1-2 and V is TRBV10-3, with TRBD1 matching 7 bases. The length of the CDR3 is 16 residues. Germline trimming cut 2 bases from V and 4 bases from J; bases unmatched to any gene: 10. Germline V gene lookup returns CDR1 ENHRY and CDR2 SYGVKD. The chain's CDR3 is CAISEPGQGESYGYTF. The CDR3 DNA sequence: TGTGCCATCAGTGAGCCAGGGCAGGGGGAGAGCTATGGCTACACCTTC.